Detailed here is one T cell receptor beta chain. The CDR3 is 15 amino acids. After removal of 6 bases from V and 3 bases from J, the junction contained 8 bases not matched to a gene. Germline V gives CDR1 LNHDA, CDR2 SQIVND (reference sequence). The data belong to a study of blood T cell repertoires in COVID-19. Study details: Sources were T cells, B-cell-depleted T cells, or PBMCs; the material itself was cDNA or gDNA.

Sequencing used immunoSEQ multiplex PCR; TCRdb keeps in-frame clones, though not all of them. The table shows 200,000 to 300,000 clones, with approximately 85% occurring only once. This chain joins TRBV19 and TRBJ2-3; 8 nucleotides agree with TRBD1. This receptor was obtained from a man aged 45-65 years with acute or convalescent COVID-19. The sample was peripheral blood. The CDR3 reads CASSLDRDLTDTQYF. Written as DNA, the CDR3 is TGTGCCAGTAGCCTGGACAGGGATCTGACAGATACGCAGTATTTT.